This T cell receptor (beta chain) was sequenced for a study of blood T cell repertoires in COVID-19. Whole-study context: Collection of acute and convalescent COVID-19 samples took place in the United States, Italy and Spain. T cells, B-cell-depleted T cells, or PBMCs provided the cDNA or gDNA that served as material.

After removal of 3 bases from V and 8 bases from J, the junction contained 11 bases not matched to a gene. The CDR3 spans 15 residues. Germline values: CDR1 SGHVS, CDR2 FQNEAQ. Methods used by the authors: For nucleated cells, counts were estimated from reference gene primer amplification. The repertoire was sequenced with immunoSEQ multiplex PCR; TCRdb's copy has only in-frame clones and lacks some. V, J and clone size derive from that table, while D and trimming were established from the DNA sequence. The sample consists of approximately 50,000 clones, roughly nine tenths of them appearing once. This clone was recorded only once.

The sample was peripheral blood. The chain employs TRBV7-8 and TRBJ2-7; TRBD1 agrees at 9 bases. The receptor was derived from a human donor in a cohort sampled during active COVID-19. As DNA, the CDR3 is TGTGCCAGCAGCTTTCGGGGACAGGGACCCCAAAAGCAGTACTTC. This codes for CASSFRGQGPQKQYF.